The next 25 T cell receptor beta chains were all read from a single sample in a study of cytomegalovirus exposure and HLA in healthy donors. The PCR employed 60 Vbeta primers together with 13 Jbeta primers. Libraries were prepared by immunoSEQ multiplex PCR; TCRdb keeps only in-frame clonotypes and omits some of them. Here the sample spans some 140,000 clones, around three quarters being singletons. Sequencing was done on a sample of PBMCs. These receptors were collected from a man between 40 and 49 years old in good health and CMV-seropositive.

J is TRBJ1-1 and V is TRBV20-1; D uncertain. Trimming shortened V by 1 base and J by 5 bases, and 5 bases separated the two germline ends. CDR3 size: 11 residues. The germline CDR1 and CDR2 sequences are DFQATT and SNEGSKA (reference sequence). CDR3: CSARGDTEAFF. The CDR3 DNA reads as TGCAGTGCTAGAGGAGATACTGAAGCTTTCTTT.

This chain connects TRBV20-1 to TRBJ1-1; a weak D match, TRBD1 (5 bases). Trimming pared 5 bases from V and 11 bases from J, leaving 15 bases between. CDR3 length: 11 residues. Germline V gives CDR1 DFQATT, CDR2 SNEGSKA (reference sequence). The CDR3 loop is CSAWDSPSAFF. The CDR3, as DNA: TGCAGTGCTTGGGACTCCCCTAGCGCTTTCTTT.

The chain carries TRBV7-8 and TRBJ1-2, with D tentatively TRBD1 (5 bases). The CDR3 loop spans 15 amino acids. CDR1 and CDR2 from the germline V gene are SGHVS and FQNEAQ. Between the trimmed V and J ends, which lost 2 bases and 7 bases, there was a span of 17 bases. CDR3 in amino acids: CASSLSGTSLAGYTF. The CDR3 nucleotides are TGTGCCAGCAGCTTATCCGGGACTAGCCTTGCTGGCTACACCTTC.

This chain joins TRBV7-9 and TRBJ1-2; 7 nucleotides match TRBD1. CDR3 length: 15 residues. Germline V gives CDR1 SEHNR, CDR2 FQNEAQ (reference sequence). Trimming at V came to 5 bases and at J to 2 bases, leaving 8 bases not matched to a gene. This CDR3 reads CASSHGTAENYGYTF. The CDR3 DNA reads TGTGCCAGCAGCCACGGGACAGCTGAAAACTATGGCTACACCTTC. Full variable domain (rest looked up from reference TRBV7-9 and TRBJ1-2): DTGVSQNPRHKITKRGQNVTFRCDPISEHNRLYWYRQTLGQGPEFLTYFQNEAQLEKSRLLSDRFSAERPKGSFSTLEIQRTEQGDSAMYLCASSHGTAENYGYTFGSGTRLTVV.

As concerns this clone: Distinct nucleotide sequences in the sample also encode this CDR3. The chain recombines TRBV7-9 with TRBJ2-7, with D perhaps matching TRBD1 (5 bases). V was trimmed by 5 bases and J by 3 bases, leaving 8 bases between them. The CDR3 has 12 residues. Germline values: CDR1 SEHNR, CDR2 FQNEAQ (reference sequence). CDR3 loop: CASSAQGYEQYF. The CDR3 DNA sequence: TGTGCCAGCAGCGCGCAGGGCTACGAGCAGTACTTC.

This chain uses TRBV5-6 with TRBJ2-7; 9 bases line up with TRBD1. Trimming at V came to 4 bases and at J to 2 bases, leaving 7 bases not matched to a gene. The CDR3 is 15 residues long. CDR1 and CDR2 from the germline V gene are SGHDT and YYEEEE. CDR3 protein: CASSPTGTGTYEQYF. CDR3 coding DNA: TGTGCCAGCAGCCCGACCGGGACAGGGACCTACGAGCAGTACTTC.

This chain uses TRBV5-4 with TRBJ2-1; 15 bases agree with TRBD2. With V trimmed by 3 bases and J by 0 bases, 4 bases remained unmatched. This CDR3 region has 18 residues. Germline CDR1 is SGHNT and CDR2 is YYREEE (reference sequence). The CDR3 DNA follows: TGTGCCAGCAGCTCACCGGGACTAGCGGGAGGCTCCTACAATGAGCAGTTCTTC. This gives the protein CASSSPGLAGGSYNEQFF.

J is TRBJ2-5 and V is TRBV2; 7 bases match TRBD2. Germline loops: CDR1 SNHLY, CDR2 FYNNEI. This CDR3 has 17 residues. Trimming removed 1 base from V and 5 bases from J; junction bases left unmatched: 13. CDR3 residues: CASSEGWSGLVVETQYF. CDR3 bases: TGTGCCAGCAGTGAAGGTTGGAGCGGACTAGTGGTCGAGACCCAGTACTTC.

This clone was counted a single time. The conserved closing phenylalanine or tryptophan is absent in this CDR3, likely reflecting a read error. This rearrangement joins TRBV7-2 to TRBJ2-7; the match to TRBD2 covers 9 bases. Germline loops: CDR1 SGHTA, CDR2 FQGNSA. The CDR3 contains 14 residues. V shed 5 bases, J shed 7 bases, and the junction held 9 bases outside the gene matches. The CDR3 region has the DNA TGTGCCAGCAGCGCGCAGCGGGAGGTGAGGGAGCAGTACCTC. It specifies CASSAQREVREQYL.

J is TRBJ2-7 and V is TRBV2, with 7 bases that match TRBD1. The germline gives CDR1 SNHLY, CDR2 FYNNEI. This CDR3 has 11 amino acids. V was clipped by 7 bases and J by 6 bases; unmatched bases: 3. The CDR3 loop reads CASTRGREQYF. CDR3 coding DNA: TGTGCCAGCACTAGGGGGCGCGAGCAGTACTTC.

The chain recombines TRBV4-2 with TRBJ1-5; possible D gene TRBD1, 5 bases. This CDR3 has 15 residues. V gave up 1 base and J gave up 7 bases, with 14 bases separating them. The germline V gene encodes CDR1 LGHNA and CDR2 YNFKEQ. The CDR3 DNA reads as TGTGCCAGCAGCCAAGGATATGGGGGGGGGCAGCCCCAGCATTTT. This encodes CASSQGYGGGQPQHF.

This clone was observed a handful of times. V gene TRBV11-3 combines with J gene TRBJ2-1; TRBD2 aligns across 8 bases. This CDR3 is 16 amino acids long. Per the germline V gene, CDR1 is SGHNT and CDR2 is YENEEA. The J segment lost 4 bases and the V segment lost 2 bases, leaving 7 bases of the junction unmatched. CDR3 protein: CASSLTSGGGYNEQFF. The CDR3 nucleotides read TGTGCCAGCAGCTTAACCTCGGGGGGGGGATACAATGAGCAGTTCTTC.

The CDR3 here is CASSLAAGYEQYF. In DNA form, the CDR3 reads TGTGCCAGCAGCTTGGCCGCAGGGTACGAGCAGTACTTC. The chain recombines TRBV5-4 with TRBJ2-7; D perhaps matches TRBD1 (5 bases). Germline V gene sequence: CDR1 SGHNT, CDR2 YYREEE (reference sequence). There are 13 residues in the CDR3. V lost 0 bases and J lost 4, with 8 bases in between.

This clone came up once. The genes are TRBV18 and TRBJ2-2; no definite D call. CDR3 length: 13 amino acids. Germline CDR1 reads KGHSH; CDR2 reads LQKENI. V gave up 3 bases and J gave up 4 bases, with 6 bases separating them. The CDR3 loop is CASSPTGTGELFF. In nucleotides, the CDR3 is TGTGCCAGCTCACCGACGGGCACCGGGGAGCTGTTTTTT.

CDR3 protein: CASVGQGGGEGKNEKLFF. As DNA, the CDR3 is TGTGCCAGCGTTGGACAGGGAGGAGGGGAGGGGAAGAATGAAAAACTGTTTTTT. The chain carries TRBV25-1 and TRBJ1-4; 8 nucleotides agree with TRBD1. This CDR3 spans 18 amino acids. The V gene end was trimmed by 8 bases and the J gene end by 5 bases; junction bases not matched to a gene: 19. The germline V gene has CDR1 MGHDK and CDR2 SYGVNS.

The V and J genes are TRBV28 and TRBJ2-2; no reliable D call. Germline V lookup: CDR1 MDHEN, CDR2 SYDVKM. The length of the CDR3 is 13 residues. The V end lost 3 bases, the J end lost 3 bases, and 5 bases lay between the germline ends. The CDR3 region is CASSLRYTGELFF. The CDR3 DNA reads TGTGCCAGCAGTTTGAGGTACACCGGGGAGCTGTTTTTT.

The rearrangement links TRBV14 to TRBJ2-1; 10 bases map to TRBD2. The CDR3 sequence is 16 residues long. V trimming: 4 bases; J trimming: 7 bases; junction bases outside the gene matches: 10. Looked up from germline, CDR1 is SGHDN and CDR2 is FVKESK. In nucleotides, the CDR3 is TGTGCCAGCAGCCGGGGGCTAGCGGGAGCGGGTAATGAGCAGTTCTTC. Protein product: CASSRGLAGAGNEQFF.

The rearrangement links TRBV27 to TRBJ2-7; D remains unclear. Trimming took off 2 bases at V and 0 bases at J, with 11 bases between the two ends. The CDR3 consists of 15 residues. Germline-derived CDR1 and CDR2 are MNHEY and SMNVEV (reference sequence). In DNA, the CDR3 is TGTGCCAGCAGTTTACGGTACTGGGCCTCCTACGAGCAGTACTTC. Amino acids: CASSLRYWASYEQYF.

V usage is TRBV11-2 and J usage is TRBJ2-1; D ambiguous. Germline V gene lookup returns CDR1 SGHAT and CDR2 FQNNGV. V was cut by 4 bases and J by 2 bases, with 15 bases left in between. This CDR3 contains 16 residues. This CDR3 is CASSSLEAVTYNEQFF. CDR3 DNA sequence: TGTGCCAGCAGCTCCCTCGAGGCAGTCACCTACAATGAGCAGTTCTTC.

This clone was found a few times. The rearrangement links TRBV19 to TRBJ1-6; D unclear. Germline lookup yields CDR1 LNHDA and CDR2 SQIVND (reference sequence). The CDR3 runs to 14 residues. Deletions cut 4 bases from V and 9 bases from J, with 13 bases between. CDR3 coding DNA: TGTGCCAGTAGTACCCCCCAGGAAGTTTCACCCCTCCACTTT. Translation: CASSTPQEVSPLHF.

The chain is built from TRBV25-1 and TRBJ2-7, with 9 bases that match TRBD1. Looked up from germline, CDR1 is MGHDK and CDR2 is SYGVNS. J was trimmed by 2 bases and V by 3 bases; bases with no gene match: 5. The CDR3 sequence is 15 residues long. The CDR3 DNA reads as TGTGCCAGCAGTGACGAGGGACAGGGCGCCTACGAGCAGTACTTC. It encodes CASSDEGQGAYEQYF.

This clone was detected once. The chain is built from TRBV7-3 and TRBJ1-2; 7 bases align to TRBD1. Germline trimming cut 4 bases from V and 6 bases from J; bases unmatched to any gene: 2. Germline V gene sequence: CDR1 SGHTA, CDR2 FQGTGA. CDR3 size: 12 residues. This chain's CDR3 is CASSSTGDGYTF. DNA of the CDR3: TGTGCCAGCAGCTCCACAGGGGATGGCTACACCTTC.

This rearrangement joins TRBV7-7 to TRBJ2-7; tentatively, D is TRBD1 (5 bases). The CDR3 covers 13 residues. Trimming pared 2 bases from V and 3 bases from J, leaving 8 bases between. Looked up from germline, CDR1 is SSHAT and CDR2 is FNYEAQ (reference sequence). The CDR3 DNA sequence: TGTGCCAGCAGCTTATGGCAGGGCTACGAGCAGTACTTC. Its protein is CASSLWQGYEQYF.

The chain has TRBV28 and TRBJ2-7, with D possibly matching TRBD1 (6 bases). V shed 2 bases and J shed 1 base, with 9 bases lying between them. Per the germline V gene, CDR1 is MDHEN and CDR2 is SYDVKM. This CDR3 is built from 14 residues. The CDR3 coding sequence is TGTGCCAGCAGTTTACCGGACAGATCCTACGAGCAGTACTTC. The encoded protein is CASSLPDRSYEQYF.

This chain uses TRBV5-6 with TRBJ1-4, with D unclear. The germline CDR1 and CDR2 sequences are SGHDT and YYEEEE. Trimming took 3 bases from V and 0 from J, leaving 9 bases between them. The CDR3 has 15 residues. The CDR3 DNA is TGTGCCAGCAGCTCTATAGGAGCAACTAATGAAAAACTGTTTTTT. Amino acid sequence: CASSSIGATNEKLFF.